Reported below is one T cell receptor (beta chain). The germline V and J ends were trimmed by 5 bases and 2 bases, with 15 bases remaining between them. The CDR3 has 16 amino acids. Germline CDR1 SGHTA, CDR2 FQGNSA. The entry originates in a study of blood T cell repertoires in COVID-19. Study-wide background: Donors in the United States, Italy and Spain gave samples during acute or convalescent COVID-19. PBMCs, B-cell-depleted T cells, or T cells were the source of the cDNA or gDNA that made up the material.

Per the original methods: Amplifying reference gene primers gave estimates of nucleated cell counts. Repertoires were generated with immunoSEQ multiplex PCR, while TCRdb's copy carries only in-frame clones and drops some. V and J calls and clone size are given by that table; D and trimming were obtained from the DNA. This sample yields about 160,000 clones, of which about 93% are seen a single time; about 5% belongs to the top ten. V is TRBV7-2 and J is TRBJ2-2; the D gene is possibly TRBD1 (6 bases). The clonotype was recovered from a woman aged 45-65 years with acute or convalescent COVID-19. The specimen sequenced was peripheral blood. The CDR3 coding sequence is TGTGCCAGCAGCCTTTGGGACATACGCAACACCGGGGAGCTGTTTTTT. It is translated as CASSLWDIRNTGELFF.